Following are 5 T cell receptor beta chains from one sample sequenced in a study of beta chain features in type 1 diabetes. As every portion of the isolated RNA was reverse transcribed, the sequencing read expressed TCRB transcripts. The data were produced by immunoSEQ multiplex PCR, yet TCRdb's version contains in-frame clones alone and is incomplete. The table lists around 500,000 clones, 30% of them singletons. The sample comprised naive CD4+ T cells from blood. The receptors here all came from a man aged 18 to 30 in good health.

This clone has just a few counts. V is TRBV7-9 and J is TRBJ2-3, with 9 bases matching TRBD1. Trimming at V came to 5 bases and at J to 4 bases, leaving 4 bases not matched to a gene. Germline CDR1 SEHNR, CDR2 FQNEAQ (reference sequence). This CDR3 region has 14 residues. The CDR3 DNA follows: TGTGCCAGCAGCATACAGGGGGCCTCAGATACGCAGTATTTT. Its translation: CASSIQGASDTQYF.

The chain couples TRBV18 to TRBJ1-5, with D possibly matching TRBD1 (6 bases). CDR1 is KGHSH and CDR2 is LQKENI in the germline V gene. The CDR3 is 14 amino acids. Between the trimmed V and J ends, which lost 3 bases and 1 base, there was a span of 7 bases. This CDR3 reads CASSPRGSNQPQHF. The CDR3 bases are TGTGCCAGCTCACCGAGGGGGAGCAATCAGCCCCAGCATTTT.

This clone was observed a handful of times. In the same sample, other DNA sequences code for this CDR3. V is TRBV4-3 and J is TRBJ2-1; 10 bases line up with TRBD1. The CDR3 totals 14 residues. Trimming removed 3 bases from V and 4 bases from J; junction bases left unmatched: 0. Per the germline V gene, CDR1 is LGHNA and CDR2 is YSLEER. The CDR3 sequence is CASSQDRGYNEQFF. CDR3 DNA sequence: TGCGCCAGCAGCCAGGACAGGGGGTACAATGAGCAGTTCTTC.

The chain is built from TRBV30 and TRBJ1-5; TRBD1 agrees at 7 bases. J gave up 6 bases and V 2 bases, and 4 bases lay outside the gene matches. The CDR3 consists of 13 residues. Germline V gene lookup returns CDR1 GTSNPN and CDR2 SVGIG (reference sequence). The CDR3, as DNA: TGTGCCTGGAGTCCGACAGGGTTTCAGCCCCAGCATTTT. It yields the protein CAWSPTGFQPQHF.

This clone turned up a few times. The V call is TRBV4-3, the J call TRBJ2-1; D not resolved. Trimming shortened V by 0 bases and J by 7 bases, and 22 bases separated the two germline ends. The germline CDR1 and CDR2 sequences are LGHNA and YSLEER. This CDR3 spans 18 amino acids. The CDR3 region has the DNA TGCGCCAGCAGCCAAGATGCTCTAGGCCTCTCGTCGCCAAATGAGCAGTTCTTC. It translates to CASSQDALGLSSPNEQFF.